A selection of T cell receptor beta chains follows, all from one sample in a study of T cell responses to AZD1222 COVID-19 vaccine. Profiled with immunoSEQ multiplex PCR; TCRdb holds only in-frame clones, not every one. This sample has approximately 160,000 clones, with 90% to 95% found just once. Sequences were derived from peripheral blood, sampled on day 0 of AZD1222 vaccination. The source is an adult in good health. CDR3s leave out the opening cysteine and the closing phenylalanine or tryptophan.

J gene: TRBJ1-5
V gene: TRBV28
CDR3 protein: ASLPMGDSNQPQH

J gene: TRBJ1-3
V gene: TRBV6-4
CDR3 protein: ASTWTLQSPSSGNTIY

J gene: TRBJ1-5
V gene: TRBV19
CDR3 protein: ASNRQGAVWGQPQH

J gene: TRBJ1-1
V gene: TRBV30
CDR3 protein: AWSGIRQGKAF

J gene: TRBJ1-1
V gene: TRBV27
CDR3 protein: ASRPDSYTEAF

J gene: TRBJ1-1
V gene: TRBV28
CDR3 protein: ASTGQGTEAF

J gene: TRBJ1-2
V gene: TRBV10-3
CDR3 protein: AISREGEGYT

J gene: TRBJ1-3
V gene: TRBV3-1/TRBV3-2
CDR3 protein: ASSQVTISGNTIY

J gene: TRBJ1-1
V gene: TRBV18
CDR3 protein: ASSPSENTEAF

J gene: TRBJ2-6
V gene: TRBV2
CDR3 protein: ASSRGDRGSFSGANVLT

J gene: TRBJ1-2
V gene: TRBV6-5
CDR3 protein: ASSQGDRAYGYT

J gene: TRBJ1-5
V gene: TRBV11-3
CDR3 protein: ASSPATDRANQPQH

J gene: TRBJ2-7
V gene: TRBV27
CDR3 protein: ASSLYPGQGAYEQY

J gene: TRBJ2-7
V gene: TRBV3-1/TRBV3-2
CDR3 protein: ASSQSGTGGFWSPLYEQY

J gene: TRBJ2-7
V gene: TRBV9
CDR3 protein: ASSVAGGSSYEQY

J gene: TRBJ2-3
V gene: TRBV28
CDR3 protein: ASPPGWFVDTQY

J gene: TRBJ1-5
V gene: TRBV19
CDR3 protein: ASLGVSNSNQPQH

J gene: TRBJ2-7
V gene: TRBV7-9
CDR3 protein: ASSLASGGVSYEQY